This entry describes one T cell receptor (beta chain). This entry is derived from a study of blood T cell repertoires in COVID-19. About the research overall: From the United States, Italy and Spain came samples of acute and convalescent COVID-19. Sample material is recorded as cDNA or gDNA derived from T cells, B-cell-depleted T cells, or PBMCs.

In the original processing: Using reference gene primer amplification, nucleated cell counts were estimated. Clones were read by immunoSEQ multiplex PCR, and TCRdb kept only the in-frame ones, dropping some. V, J and clone size reflect that table, while D and trimming were determined from the DNA. This sample has a few hundred thousand clones, with approximately 86% found just once. The origin of this receptor is a woman in her forties or fifties with active or convalescent COVID-19. The specimen was peripheral blood.

Here the CDR3 DNA reads TGCGCCAGCAGCTTTAGGGAATCTAGCGGGATTTATACGCAGTATTTT. It yields the protein CASSFRESSGIYTQYF. This rearrangement joins TRBV5-1 to TRBJ2-3; 9 bases are a match to TRBD2. This CDR3 is built from 16 residues. Germline lookup yields CDR1 SGHRS and CDR2 YFSETQ. J was trimmed by 7 bases and V by 2 bases; bases with no gene match: 11.